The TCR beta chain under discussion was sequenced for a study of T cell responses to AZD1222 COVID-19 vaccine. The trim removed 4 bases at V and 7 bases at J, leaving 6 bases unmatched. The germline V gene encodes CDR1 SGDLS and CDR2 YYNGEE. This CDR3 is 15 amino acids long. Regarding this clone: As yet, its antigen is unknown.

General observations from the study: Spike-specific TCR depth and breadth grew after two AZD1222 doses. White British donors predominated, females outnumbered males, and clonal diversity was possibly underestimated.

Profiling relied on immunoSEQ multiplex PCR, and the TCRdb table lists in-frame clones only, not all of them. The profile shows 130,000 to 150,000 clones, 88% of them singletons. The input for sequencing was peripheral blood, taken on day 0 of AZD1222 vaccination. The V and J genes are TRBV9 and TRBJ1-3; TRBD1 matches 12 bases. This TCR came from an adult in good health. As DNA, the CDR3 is TGTGCCAGCAGCTTCGGGACAGGGGGCTCGAACACCATATATTTT. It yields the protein CASSFGTGGSNTIYF.